The 21 T cell receptor beta chains below were found in one sample sequenced in a study of blood T cell repertoires in COVID-19. Repertoires were generated with immunoSEQ multiplex PCR, while TCRdb's copy carries only in-frame clones and drops some. The table includes approximately 200,000 clones, 90% detected once. Sample: PBMCs or T cells enriched from blood (not recorded which). These TCRs come from a man aged 30-40 years who had recovered from COVID-19.

The J gene is TRBJ2-7, the V gene TRBV5-1; D gene unclear. This CDR3 contains 15 residues. Germline V lookup: CDR1 SGHRS, CDR2 YFSETQ. Trimming shortened V by 8 bases and J by 4 bases, and 22 bases separated the two germline ends. The CDR3 DNA reads as TGCGCCAGTCTCTCTTTAATCGAGGTTAGGTACGAGCAGTACTTC. Its protein product is CASLSLIEVRYEQYF.

The chain carries TRBV27 and TRBJ2-1, with 9 positions matching TRBD2. After removal of 0 bases from V and 4 bases from J, the junction contained 4 bases not matched to a gene. The CDR3 loop spans 16 amino acids. From germline, CDR1 is MNHEY and CDR2 SMNVEV (reference sequence). The CDR3 loop reads CASSLSALAGYNEQFF. The CDR3 coding sequence is TGTGCCAGCAGTTTATCGGCTCTAGCGGGGTACAATGAGCAGTTCTTC.

The chain couples TRBV27 to TRBJ2-7; TRBD1 matches at 11 bases. Germline V lookup: CDR1 MNHEY, CDR2 SMNVEV (reference sequence). The CDR3 contains 17 residues. V shed 3 bases and J 0 bases; nucleotides not matched to a gene: 7. CDR3 DNA: TGTGCCAGCAGTTTCCAATGGACAGGGGGCTCCTCCTACGAGCAGTACTTC. Its protein product is CASSFQWTGGSSYEQYF.

J is TRBJ2-6 and V is TRBV27; 10 nucleotides line up with TRBD1. Germline V gene data show CDR1 as MNHEY and CDR2 as SMNVEV (reference sequence). V gave up 6 bases and J gave up 8 bases; unmatched junction bases: 16. The CDR3 is 18 residues long. The CDR3 protein is CASRDYSWDRGQTNVLTF. Written as DNA, the CDR3 is TGTGCCAGCAGGGACTATAGTTGGGACAGGGGTCAGACCAACGTCCTGACTTTC. Filled out from reference TRBV27 and TRBJ2-6, the complete variable domain reads EAQVTQNPRYLITVTGKKLTVTCSQNMNHEYMSWYRQDPGLGLRQIYYSMNVEVTDKGDVPEGYKVSRKEKRNFPLILESPSPNQTSLYFCASRDYSWDRGQTNVLTFGAGSRLTVL.

As concerns this clone: The sample contains more than one DNA sequence encoding this CDR3. The genes are TRBV9 and TRBJ2-2; 10 nucleotides agree with TRBD1. After removal of 0 bases from V and 4 bases from J, the junction contained 0 bases not matched to a gene. The V gene's germline CDR1 is SGDLS and CDR2 YYNGEE. The CDR3 runs 15 residues. In DNA, the CDR3 is TGTGCCAGCAGCGTAGGACAGGGGGCCACCGGGGAGCTGTTTTTT. Protein product: CASSVGQGATGELFF.

The genes are TRBV7-2 and TRBJ1-2, with a weak D call TRBD1 (6 bases). This CDR3 has 14 amino acids. Between the trimmed V and J ends, which lost 5 bases and 5 bases, there was a span of 15 bases. Germline V CDR1 and CDR2: SGHTA, FQGNSA. The CDR3 nucleotides are TGTGCCAGCAGCCCTCAGACAGGCACTTATGGCTACACCTTC. Its protein product is CASSPQTGTYGYTF.

The V gene is TRBV7-2, the J gene TRBJ1-5; TRBD1 matches 11 bases. The CDR3 runs 15 residues. J lost 7 bases, V lost 5 bases, and 7 bases had no gene match. Germline CDR1 SGHTA, CDR2 FQGNSA. The CDR3 bases are TGTGCCAGCAGCCCAAGGACAGGGGGCGGGCAGCCCCAGCATTTT. This encodes CASSPRTGGGQPQHF.

The chain is built from TRBV27 and TRBJ1-1; D is possibly TRBD1 (5 bases). The CDR3 length is 13 residues. Germline CDR1 is MNHEY and CDR2 is SMNVEV (reference sequence). Trimming removed 0 bases at V and 5 bases at J, with 7 bases between. CDR3 sequence: CASSLSGGTEAFF. Here the CDR3 DNA reads TGTGCCAGCAGTTTATCGGGGGGGACTGAAGCTTTCTTT.

CDR3 coding DNA: TGTGCCAGCAGCGCAGGGACTAGGGATAATTCACCCCTCCACTTT. It codes for CASSAGTRDNSPLHF. The chain couples TRBV7-2 to TRBJ1-6; perhaps TRBD1 as D (5 bases). From germline, CDR1 is SGHTA and CDR2 FQGNSA. This CDR3 has 15 amino acids. Trimming took 5 bases from V and 5 from J, leaving 13 bases between them.

The V and J genes are TRBV19 and TRBJ1-5; no definite D call. The length of the CDR3 is 14 residues. Trimming left V 5 bases short and J 1 base short, with 9 bases between. Germline-derived CDR1 and CDR2 are LNHDA and SQIVND (reference sequence). Here the CDR3 DNA reads TGTGCCAGTAGTTTCGGGGAAAGCAATCAGCCCCAGCATTTT. Translating it yields CASSFGESNQPQHF.

The CDR3 DNA is TGTGCCAGCAGTTTCGGACAGGGGGGCGAGCAGTACTTC. This codes for CASSFGQGGEQYF. V and J are TRBV27 and TRBJ2-7, with TRBD1 identical over 10 bases. Losses at the gene ends were 3 bases for V and 6 bases for J; bases not matched to a gene: 2. CDR1 MNHEY and CDR2 SMNVEV come from the germline V gene (reference sequence). The CDR3 length is 13 residues.

The V and J genes are TRBV21-1 and TRBJ1-1. TRBV21-1 is a pseudogene locus. The CDR3 sequence is 19 residues long. In DNA form, the CDR3 reads TGTGCCAGTCCATTTCCTGAACGGGGGGCGCGGGGTTTGAACACTGAAGCTTTCTTT. Its translation is CASPFPERGARGLNTEAFF.

The rearrangement uses TRBV27 and TRBJ2-7; the match to TRBD2 covers 7 bases. The CDR3 runs to 14 residues. Trimming removed 11 bases from V and 3 bases from J; junction bases left unmatched: 13. Germline loops: CDR1 MNHEY, CDR2 SMNVEV (reference sequence). CDR3 in DNA: TGTGCCTCCAGAGGCGGGAGTGATGGCTACGAGCAGTACTTC. This gives the protein CASRGGSDGYEQYF.

The rearrangement uses TRBV19 and TRBJ2-5, with 7 nucleotides matching TRBD1. The CDR3 runs 13 residues. Germline lookup yields CDR1 LNHDA and CDR2 SQIVND (reference sequence). V lost 5 bases and J lost 5; bases outside the gene matches: 5. The CDR3 loop is CASSETGTETQYF. CDR3 bases: TGTGCCAGTAGTGAGACAGGGACGGAGACCCAGTACTTC.

This chain joins TRBV28 and TRBJ1-5; TRBD1 matches 10 bases. Germline-derived CDR1 and CDR2 are MDHEN and SYDVKM. The CDR3 spans 13 residues. Losses at the gene ends were 8 bases for V and 8 bases for J; bases not matched to a gene: 6. The CDR3 DNA reads as TGTGCCAGCTCCCGGGACAGGGGAAAGCCCCAGCATTTT. It is translated as CASSRDRGKPQHF.

The genes are TRBV14 and TRBJ1-4; 9 nucleotides match TRBD1. Germline V CDR1 and CDR2: SGHDN, FVKESK. The CDR3 contains 13 residues. After removal of 4 bases from V and 10 bases from J, the junction contained 4 bases not matched to a gene. The CDR3 loop reads CASSPGQGGKLFF. The DNA for the CDR3 is TGTGCCAGCAGCCCGGGACAGGGAGGAAAACTGTTTTTT.

The gene calls are TRBV11-2 and TRBJ2-3; 11 bases agree with TRBD2. Germline CDR1 reads SGHAT; CDR2 reads FQNNGV. V gave up 4 bases and J gave up 0 bases; unmatched junction bases: 12. The CDR3 is 19 residues long. The CDR3, as DNA: TGTGCCAGCAGCTCGCTATCCCAGGGACTAGCGGAAAGCACAGATACGCAGTATTTT. Residues: CASSSLSQGLAESTDTQYF. Drawing the rest from reference TRBV11-2 and TRBJ2-3, the complete variable domain is EAGVAQSPRYKIIEKRQSVAFWCNPISGHATLYWYQQILGQGPKLLIQFQNNGVVDDSQLPKDRFSAERLKGVDSTLKIQPAKLEDSAVYLCASSSLSQGLAESTDTQYFGPGTRLTVL.

CDR3 bases: TGTGCCAGCAGCTTGCTACTAAACAATGAGCAGTTCTTC. Residues: CASSLLLNNEQFF. The V and J genes are TRBV5-6 and TRBJ2-1, with D unresolved. Deletions cut 1 base from V and 5 bases from J, with 7 bases between. This CDR3 spans 13 amino acids. CDR1 SGHDT and CDR2 YYEEEE come from the germline V gene.

The V gene is TRBV7-6, the J gene TRBJ1-2; 8 bases are shared with TRBD1. Germline trimming cut 0 bases from V and 3 bases from J; bases unmatched to any gene: 0. Germline V gene sequence: CDR1 SGHVS, CDR2 FNYEAQ. The CDR3 contains 14 residues. Here the CDR3 DNA reads TGTGCCAGCAGCTTAGCGACAGGGGACTATGGCTACACCTTC. It translates to CASSLATGDYGYTF.

The V and J genes are TRBV6-2 or TRBV6-3 and TRBJ1-2; D gene unclear. V shed 5 bases and J shed 5 bases, with 12 bases lying between them. Germline V gives CDR1 MNHEY, CDR2 SVGEGT. The CDR3 runs to 13 residues. DNA of the CDR3: TGTGCCAGCAGTAGGACTATGGGGTATGGCTACACCTTC. Translating it yields CASSRTMGYGYTF.

The chain joins TRBV19 to TRBJ1-1; D call uncertain. The germline V and J ends were trimmed by 6 bases and 5 bases, with 13 bases remaining between them. CDR3 size: 13 residues. In germline, CDR1 is LNHDA, CDR2 SQIVND (reference sequence). The CDR3 DNA reads as TGTGCCAGTAGCCCCACTACCGGTACTGAAGCTTTCTTT. Translating gives CASSPTTGTEAFF.